Listed here is a single TCR beta chain. Antigen unknown. The source of the sample is a study of cytomegalovirus exposure and HLA in healthy donors. For the study at large: A subsequent analysis reported that the roughly 120 validation repertoires were produced on the same platform that had also been used for the roughly 710 first-cohort repertoires.

Using immunoSEQ multiplex PCR, the repertoire was profiled, and TCRdb retains in-frame clones only, with some absent. The data contain tens of thousands of clones, around nine tenths of them singletons. Overall study findings and caveats: Reportedly, diagnosis of cytomegalovirus status by the classifier showed high specificity and sensitivity. The finding came from a later analysis; first-cohort TCR clusters tended to co-occur in the roughly 110 validation repertoires. Listed as cytomegalovirus-associated were about 160 TCR beta chains.

The CDR3 consists of 18 residues. Trimming removed 3 bases from V and 0 bases from J, with 19 bases in between. Germline V gene data show CDR1 as SGHAT and CDR2 as FQNNGV. Sequencing was done on a sample of PBMCs. This sequence was found in a young man in good health and CMV-seronegative. J is TRBJ2-3 and V is TRBV11-2, with D perhaps TRBD2 (6 bases). The CDR3, as DNA: TGTGCCAGCAGCTTGGCCTTCGAGGTAGCGGCTAGCACAGATACGCAGTATTTT. Residues: CASSLAFEVAASTDTQYF.